These 29 T cell receptor beta chains share one sample of origin, sequenced in a study of cytomegalovirus exposure and HLA in healthy donors. A multiplex PCR was run with 60 Vbeta primers and 13 Jbeta primers. Sequencing used immunoSEQ multiplex PCR; TCRdb keeps in-frame clones, though not all of them. The profile covers approximately 40,000 clones, with roughly 90% appearing a single time and approximately 10% taken by the ten largest. The sequenced sample consisted of PBMCs. The receptors come from a middle-aged woman in good health and CMV-seropositive.

V and J are TRBV7-6 and TRBJ2-1, with a weak D call TRBD2 (6 bases). The CDR3 loop spans 15 amino acids. V dropped 6 bases and J dropped 7 bases, with 19 bases sitting between them. Germline V gene data show CDR1 as SGHVS and CDR2 as FNYEAQ. CDR3 sequence reads: CASSRTGLMGNEQFF. In DNA, the CDR3 is TGTGCCAGCAGTCGAACGGGACTTATGGGGAATGAGCAGTTCTTC. The whole variable domain, filled in from reference TRBV7-6 and TRBJ2-1, reads GAGVSQSPRYKVTKRGQDVALRCDPISGHVSLYWYRQALGQGPEFLTYFNYEAQQDKSGLPNDRFSAERPEGSISTLTIQRTEQRDSAMYRCASSRTGLMGNEQFFGPGTRLTVL.

The chain recombines TRBV30 with TRBJ1-1; D gene uncertain. The ends were cut back, 0 bases at V and 8 bases at J, with 10 bases in the middle. Per germline, CDR1 GTSNPN and CDR2 SVGIG (reference sequence). The CDR3 covers 12 residues. DNA of the CDR3: TGTGCCTGGAGTGTATCTTTTCCCGAAGCTTTCTTT. It specifies CAWSVSFPEAFF.

V is TRBV5-1 and J is TRBJ2-1; 11 bases fit TRBD2. Trimming removed 5 bases from V and 7 bases from J; junction bases left unmatched: 5. The germline V gene encodes CDR1 SGHRS and CDR2 YFSETQ. The CDR3 spans 14 residues. The CDR3 DNA reads as TGCGCCAGCAGGCGGGGACTAGCGGATAATGAGCAGTTCTTC. This codes for CASRRGLADNEQFF. Combining the CDR3 with reference TRBV5-1 and TRBJ2-1 gives the whole variable domain KAGVTQTPRYLIKTRGQQVTLSCSPISGHRSVSWYQQTPGQGLQFLFEYFSETQRNKGNFPGRFSGRQFSNSRSEMNVSTLELGDSALYLCASRRGLADNEQFFGPGTRLTVL.

The rearrangement joins TRBV7-9 to TRBJ1-2; TRBD1 is a possible D gene (6 bases). Trimming took 5 bases from V and 4 from J, leaving 8 bases between them. The germline gives CDR1 SEHNR, CDR2 FQNEAQ (reference sequence). There are 12 residues in the CDR3. The CDR3 DNA reads TGTGCCAGCAGCCGGGACACCTATGGCTACACCTTC. This translates into CASSRDTYGYTF. The whole variable domain, remainder taken from reference TRBV7-9 and TRBJ1-2, is DTGVSQNPRHKITKRGQNVTFRCDPISEHNRLYWYRQTLGQGPEFLTYFQNEAQLEKSRLLSDRFSAERPKGSFSTLEIQRTEQGDSAMYLCASSRDTYGYTFGSGTRLTVV.

This clone has just one count. Here the CDR3 DNA reads TGTGCCAGCAGCTTAGCCCCGGGAACCGGAAACACCATATATTTT. This sequence encodes CASSLAPGTGNTIYF. The chain employs TRBV7-2 and TRBJ1-3; D not certain. Germline assignment: CDR1 SGHTA and CDR2 FQGNSA. V was trimmed by 0 bases and J by 4 bases, leaving 10 bases between them. This CDR3 has 15 amino acids.

The chain links TRBV18 to TRBJ1-4; the match to TRBD1 covers 9 bases. CDR3 length equals 14 residues. The germline CDR1 and CDR2 sequences are KGHSH and LQKENI. V gave up 6 bases and J gave up 13 bases; unmatched junction bases: 12. CDR3 loop: CASSSGTGSILLFF. The CDR3, as DNA: TGTGCCAGCTCTTCCGGGACAGGGTCGATTTTACTGTTTTTT. The full variable domain, in which reference TRBV18 and TRBJ1-4 provide the parts outside the CDR3, is NAGVMQNPRHLVRRRGQEARLRCSPMKGHSHVYWYRQLPEEGLKFMVYLQKENIIDESGMPKERFSAEFPKEGPSILRIQQVVRGDSAAYFCASSSGTGSILLFFGSGTQLSVL.

The V call is TRBV7-9, the J call TRBJ1-1, with D possibly matching TRBD1 (5 bases). Germline assignment: CDR1 SEHNR and CDR2 FQNEAQ (reference sequence). V shed 2 bases and J shed 10 bases, with 26 bases lying between them. The CDR3 has 17 residues. The CDR3 sequence: CASSLRSFASTAGVAFF. In nucleotides, the CDR3 is TGTGCCAGCAGCTTAAGGTCCTTCGCAAGTACTGCGGGGGTAGCTTTCTTT.

The chain joins TRBV19 to TRBJ1-5, with TRBD1 identical over 11 bases. CDR1 and CDR2 (germline): LNHDA, SQIVND (reference sequence). The CDR3 length is 19 residues. With 5 bases clipped from V and 0 bases from J, the junction kept 12 bases outside the gene matches. CDR3 loop: CASSWGGTGGFYSNQPQHF. In DNA, the CDR3 is TGTGCCAGTAGTTGGGGGGGGACAGGGGGGTTTTATAGCAATCAGCCCCAGCATTTT. The variable domain in full, completed from reference TRBV19 and TRBJ1-5, reads DGGITQSPKYLFRKEGQNVTLSCEQNLNHDAMYWYRQDPGQGLRLIYYSQIVNDFQKGDIAEGYSVSREKKESFPLTVTSAQKNPTAFYLCASSWGGTGGFYSNQPQHFGDGTRLSIL.

This chain uses TRBV7-2 with TRBJ2-1; no clear D gene. The V gene lost 0 bases and the J gene lost 9 bases, with 9 bases spanning the gap. The CDR3 has 13 amino acids. The germline V gene encodes CDR1 SGHTA and CDR2 FQGNSA. The CDR3 DNA follows: TGTGCCAGCAGCTTAGCCTTGCGGCGTGAGCAGTTCTTC. The encoded protein is CASSLALRREQFF. Complete variable domain (other parts from reference TRBV7-2 and TRBJ2-1): GAGVSQSPSNKVTEKGKDVELRCDPISGHTALYWYRQSLGQGLEFLIYFQGNSAPDKSGLPSDRFSAERTGGSVSTLTIQRTQQEDSAVYLCASSLALRREQFFGPGTRLTVL.

The CDR3 nucleotides are TGTGCTAGTGGTTTGTCAGGGGGAAATGAGCAGTTCTTC. Amino acid sequence: CASGLSGGNEQFF. This chain connects TRBV12-5 to TRBJ2-1, with 7 nucleotides matching TRBD1. Losses at the gene ends were 2 bases for V and 7 bases for J; bases not matched to a gene: 2. CDR3 size: 13 residues. Germline V gene lookup returns CDR1 LGHNT and CDR2 FRNRAP.

This clone was counted once. The CDR3 protein is CASSRLVRTDTQYF. The CDR3 DNA reads as TGTGCCAGCAGTCGACTAGTGAGGACAGATACGCAGTATTTT. J is TRBJ2-3 and V is TRBV2; D possibly corresponds to TRBD2 (6 bases). Germline loops: CDR1 SNHLY, CDR2 FYNNEI. CDR3 size: 14 residues. Trimming removed 5 bases from V and 3 bases from J, with 12 bases in between.

As concerns this clone: One junction end does not reproduce the germline sequence, and a read error may be involved. The J gene is TRBJ2-3, the V gene TRBV11-3; 12 bases are shared with TRBD2. The germline gives CDR1 SGHNT, CDR2 YENEEA. This CDR3 spans 17 amino acids. The DNA of the CDR3 is TGTGCCAGCAGCCCGCGCCAAGGACTAGCGGGGAAAGATATGCAGTATTTT. It translates to CASSPRQGLAGKDMQYF.

This rearrangement joins TRBV9 to TRBJ1-2; D perhaps matches TRBD1 (5 bases). The CDR3 spans 16 residues. Trimming took off 4 bases at V and 4 bases at J, with 20 bases between the two ends. CDR1 is SGDLS and CDR2 is YYNGEE in the germline V gene. The DNA of the CDR3 is TGTGCCAGCAGCCCCTGGGGGGGACCAGAGGTCTATGGCTACACCTTC. Its translation is CASSPWGGPEVYGYTF.

For this clone: The sample contains more than one DNA sequence encoding this CDR3. The chain joins TRBV29-1 to TRBJ2-5, with 8 nucleotides matching TRBD2. V was clipped by 7 bases and J by 3 bases; unmatched bases: 7. The CDR3 totals 13 residues. Germline V CDR1 and CDR2: SQVTM, ANQGSEA. In nucleotides, the CDR3 is TGCAGCGCCAACGTAGCGGGAAAAGAGACCCAGTACTTC. Its protein is CSANVAGKETQYF.

The chain has TRBV27 and TRBJ2-2, with D unclear. CDR1 MNHEY and CDR2 SMNVEV come from the germline V gene (reference sequence). The length of the CDR3 is 14 residues. V was trimmed by 2 bases and J by 1 base, leaving 5 bases between them. The CDR3 bases are TGTGCCAGCAGTTTAGGCCAGAACACCGGGGAGCTGTTTTTT. Its translation is CASSLGQNTGELFF.

This clone was seen a handful of times. The chain couples TRBV6-4 to TRBJ2-3, with 9 bases aligning to TRBD2. J was trimmed by 4 bases and V by 5 bases; bases with no gene match: 7. Germline V gene data show CDR1 as MRHNA and CDR2 as SNTAGT. The CDR3 is made up of 15 amino acids. The CDR3 sequence is CASSRRGGTSDTQYF. CDR3 coding DNA: TGTGCCAGCAGTAGGCGGGGGGGGACCTCAGATACGCAGTATTTT.

The chain uses TRBV6-1 and TRBJ2-7; D is possibly TRBD1 (5 bases). Germline CDR1 reads MNHNS; CDR2 reads SASEGT. The CDR3 extends over 15 amino acids. The V gene lost 2 bases and the J gene lost 0 bases, with 11 bases spanning the gap. The CDR3 is CASSESAQGSYEQYF. DNA of the CDR3: TGTGCCAGCAGTGAATCGGCGCAGGGCTCCTACGAGCAGTACTTC.

V gene TRBV4-3 combines with J gene TRBJ1-2; D ambiguous. The germline V and J ends were trimmed by 0 bases and 4 bases, with 12 bases remaining between them. The germline V gene has CDR1 LGHNA and CDR2 YSLEER. The CDR3 length is 15 residues. The CDR3 is CASSQEAGGGYGYTF. The CDR3 nucleotides are TGCGCCAGCAGCCAAGAGGCGGGTGGCGGCTATGGCTACACCTTC.

In DNA, the CDR3 is TGTGCCAGCAGTTCCCCGGACAGGGTCTATGGCTACACCTTC. Its protein is CASSSPDRVYGYTF. This rearrangement joins TRBV28 to TRBJ1-2; 8 bases map to TRBD1. Per germline, CDR1 MDHEN and CDR2 SYDVKM. V trimming: 4 bases; J trimming: 4 bases; junction bases outside the gene matches: 5. The CDR3 has 14 residues.

Comment on this clone: Relative to the germline gene, one junction end is altered; a read error may explain this. V is TRBV7-9 and J is TRBJ1-2; D remains unclear. CDR1 is SEHNR and CDR2 is FQNEAQ in the germline V gene (reference sequence). The CDR3 is 14 amino acids. CDR3 nucleotide sequence: TGTTCCAGCCGACCACCGCGGGGAGACTATGGCTACACCTTC. Encoded protein: CSSRPPRGDYGYTF.

V usage is TRBV19 and J usage is TRBJ2-1, with 9 bases identical to TRBD2. Germline V CDR1 and CDR2: LNHDA, SQIVND (reference sequence). The CDR3 spans 16 residues. V lost 5 bases to trimming and J lost 5 bases; unmatched junction nucleotides: 10. DNA of the CDR3: TGTGCCAGTAGTCATGCGGGGGGGCCGAGGAACAATGAGCAGTTCTTC. Amino acid sequence: CASSHAGGPRNNEQFF.

This clone appeared once. V gene TRBV4-3 combines with J gene TRBJ2-4; 12 bases agree with TRBD1. The V gene's germline CDR1 is LGHNA and CDR2 YSLEER. The V and J ends lost 4 bases and 4 bases, in that order; junction bases with no gene match: 8. The length of the CDR3 is 17 residues. The CDR3 nucleotides are TGCGCCAGCAGCCGAGGGACAGGGGGCGACCTGAAAAACATTCAGTACTTC. Translating gives CASSRGTGGDLKNIQYF.

This chain uses TRBV18 with TRBJ2-5, with TRBD2 matching 13 bases. The CDR3 totals 16 residues. The germline CDR1 and CDR2 sequences are KGHSH and LQKENI. V trimming: 2 bases; J trimming: 5 bases; junction bases outside the gene matches: 5. The CDR3 is CASSPSLAGGLETQYF. CDR3 bases: TGTGCCAGCTCACCATCACTAGCGGGGGGGCTGGAGACCCAGTACTTC.

This chain connects TRBV7-2 to TRBJ2-2; D may be TRBD1 (6 bases). The V end lost 8 bases, the J end lost 5 bases, and 18 bases lay between the germline ends. The CDR3 totals 15 residues. CDR1 and CDR2 from the germline V gene are SGHTA and FQGNSA. The CDR3 is CASRREQGRTGELFF. CDR3 coding DNA: TGTGCCAGCCGTAGGGAACAGGGCAGGACCGGGGAGCTGTTTTTT. The full variable domain, its missing parts supplied by reference TRBV7-2 and TRBJ2-2, is GAGVSQSPSNKVTEKGKDVELRCDPISGHTALYWYRQSLGQGLEFLIYFQGNSAPDKSGLPSDRFSAERTGGSVSTLTIQRTQQEDSAVYLCASRREQGRTGELFFGEGSRLTVL.

This chain links TRBV5-6 with TRBJ1-6, with D possibly TRBD1 on 5 matching bases. The V end was cut by 4 bases, the J end by 14 bases, with 19 bases between. The germline V gene encodes CDR1 SGHDT and CDR2 YYEEEE. This CDR3 comprises 14 residues. The CDR3 here is CASSTGLLGWALHF. The CDR3 DNA sequence: TGTGCCAGCAGCACGGGACTCCTAGGGTGGGCCCTCCACTTT.

The chain couples TRBV4-1 to TRBJ1-4, with TRBD1 matching 7 bases. With 0 bases clipped from V and 10 bases from J, the junction kept 17 bases outside the gene matches. The CDR3 sequence is 18 residues long. Germline loops: CDR1 MGHRA, CDR2 YSYEKL. DNA for the CDR3: TGCGCCAGCAGCCAAGATATATTTACCGGGACAGAGGTTGTAAAACTGTTTTTT. Translating gives CASSQDIFTGTEVVKLFF.

This clone was picked up one time. This rearrangement joins TRBV6-6 to TRBJ2-3; TRBD1 aligns across 7 bases. CDR1 and CDR2 (germline): MNHNY, SVGAGI (reference sequence). This CDR3 has 14 residues. Trimming at V came to 7 bases and at J to 6 bases, leaving 10 bases not matched to a gene. The CDR3 DNA is TGTGCCAGCACCGAACAGGGGTTGGAGGATACGCAGTATTTT. It codes for CASTEQGLEDTQYF.

On this clone: Other nucleotide sequences in the sample specify the same CDR3. The chain has TRBV18 and TRBJ2-1; 9 bases map to TRBD1. Looked up from germline, CDR1 is KGHSH and CDR2 is LQKENI. V lost 4 bases, J lost 5 bases, and 6 bases stayed unmatched. The CDR3 runs 15 residues. CDR3 amino acids: CASSRGQGGNNEQFF. CDR3 nucleotide sequence: TGTGCCAGCTCACGGGGACAGGGAGGGAACAATGAGCAGTTCTTC.

The chain joins TRBV10-3 to TRBJ1-2; 9 bases are shared with TRBD1. CDR1 and CDR2 (germline): ENHRY, SYGVKD. Trimming cost V 10 bases and J 2 bases; bases outside gene matches: 8. This CDR3 contains 14 residues. In DNA, the CDR3 is TGTGCCACGGGACAGGGAACGTCCAACTATGGCTACACCTTC. This sequence encodes CATGQGTSNYGYTF.